This entry lists 18 T cell receptor beta chains sequenced from one sample in a study of T cell repertoires in cytomegalovirus infection. TCRdb reprocessed the reads via MiXCR and lists one record per CDR3 protein. The sample records 740,000 or so distinct CDR3 sequences, approximately 40% being singletons. The sequencing sample was made of PBMCs. The receptor source for this set is a human donor in good health (CMV status not recorded). Some clones in this sample may be carry-over from other donors' samples.

This clonotype appeared a single time. This CDR3 fails to terminate in the conserved phenylalanine or tryptophan, so it likely reflects a read error. The DNA is left out, because the CDR3 cannot be placed on it with certainty; the CDR3 is given as TCRdb lists it. The chain recombines TRBV19 with TRBJ1-5. Germline CDR1 reads LNHDA; CDR2 reads SQIVND (reference sequence). The CDR3 is 16 residues long, counting both termini. CDR3: CASSTIRMISNQPHHL.

This clonotype has just a few counts. The rearrangement joins TRBV28 to TRBJ2-7; the D call may be TRBD1 or TRBD2 (5 bases each). The CDR3 extends over 13 amino acids. The germline V gene has CDR1 MDHEN and CDR2 SYDVKM. The ends were cut back, 6 bases at V and 2 bases at J, with 11 bases in the middle. Written as DNA, the CDR3 is TGTGCCAGCAGCCCGGGACCCCCCTACGAGCAGTACTTC. Translated, it gives CASSPGPPYEQYF.

This clonotype has only a few counts. This chain connects TRBV6-8 to TRBJ2-7; 7 bases align to TRBD1. The ends lost 2 bases at V and 4 bases at J; junction bases unmatched: 8. This CDR3 has 15 residues. CDR1 MNHGY and CDR2 SAAAGT come from the germline V gene. The CDR3 is CASSYAGGQSYEQYF. The DNA for the CDR3 is TGTGCCAGCAGTTACGCTGGGGGACAGTCATACGAGCAGTACTTC.

With respect to this clonotype: One base away lies a much larger clone, so this may be a sequencing read error. The chain combines TRBV7-8 with TRBJ1-1; D perhaps matches TRBD1 (5 bases). Trimming stripped 6 bases from V and 12 bases from J, with 14 bases between. Germline-derived CDR1 and CDR2 are SGHVS and FQNEAQ. The CDR3 covers 11 residues. The CDR3 DNA reads as TGTGCCAGCAGGTCAGGGTCGGAGTCTTTCTTT. Protein: CASRSGSESFF.

This clonotype has a handful of counts. The chain carries TRBV4-2 and TRBJ2-7; D possibly corresponds to TRBD2 (6 bases). This CDR3 is built from 16 residues. Per germline, CDR1 LGHNA and CDR2 YNFKEQ. V was clipped by 1 base and J by 4 bases, with 17 bases between them. CDR3 sequence: CASSQVGDLGGYEQYF. CDR3 DNA sequence: TGTGCCAGCAGCCAAGTCGGCGACCTGGGGGGATACGAGCAGTACTTC.

V is TRBV18 and J is TRBJ1-2, with D perhaps matching TRBD1 (5 bases). CDR1 is KGHSH and CDR2 is LQKENI in the germline V gene. The CDR3 consists of 14 residues. V was trimmed by 3 bases and J by 7 bases, leaving 15 bases between them. The CDR3 spells CASSPAPDSSGYTF. As DNA, the CDR3 is TGTGCCAGCTCACCGGCCCCAGACAGCAGTGGCTACACCTTC. The full variable domain, completed using reference TRBV18 and TRBJ1-2, is NAGVMQNPRHLVRRRGQEARLRCSPMKGHSHVYWYRQLPEEGLKFMVYLQKENIIDESGMPKERFSAEFPKEGPSILRIQQVVRGDSAAYFCASSPAPDSSGYTFGSGTRLTVV.

This clonotype was seen more than once but under ten times. The chain couples TRBV10-3 to TRBJ2-5, with unresolved D. The CDR3 consists of 12 residues. Germline assignment: CDR1 ENHRY and CDR2 SYGVKD. The V end lost 0 bases, the J end lost 2 bases, and 1 base lay between the germline ends. CDR3 DNA: TGTGCCATCAGTGAGTCACAAGAGACCCAGTACTTC. Its protein product is CAISESQETQYF.

The gene calls are TRBV20-1 and TRBJ2-5; 8 nucleotides line up with TRBD2. The germline V gene has CDR1 DFQATT and CDR2 SNEGSKA (reference sequence). J was trimmed by 4 bases and V by 6 bases; bases with no gene match: 7. CDR3 size: 13 residues. CDR3 residues: CSARRGGLETQYF. CDR3 bases: TGCAGTGCGCGACGCGGGGGGCTAGAGACCCAGTACTTC.

This clonotype was recorded many times. The J gene is TRBJ1-4, the V gene TRBV7-2; 7 bases align to TRBD1. V shed 3 bases, J shed 5 bases, and the junction held 6 bases outside the gene matches. Germline-derived CDR1 and CDR2 are SGHTA and FQGNSA. The CDR3 runs to 15 residues. CDR3 coding DNA: TGTGCCAGCAGCTTTGGGGGACAGATAAATGAAAAACTGTTTTTT. The encoded protein is CASSFGGQINEKLFF. Full variable domain (remainder filled in from reference TRBV7-2 and TRBJ1-4): GAGVSQSPSNKVTEKGKDVELRCDPISGHTALYWYRQSLGQGLEFLIYFQGNSAPDKSGLPSDRFSAERTGGSVSTLTIQRTQQEDSAVYLCASSFGGQINEKLFFGSGTQLSVL.

The rearrangement links TRBV27 to TRBJ1-2, with TRBD1 identical over 9 bases. Germline-derived CDR1 and CDR2 are MNHEY and SMNVEV (reference sequence). V trimming: 7 bases; J trimming: 2 bases; junction bases outside the gene matches: 5. CDR3 size: 14 residues. CDR3 sequence (DNA): TGTGCCAGCATACGGGACAGGGTGAACTATGGCTACACCTTC. Encoded protein: CASIRDRVNYGYTF.

In its sample, this clonotype was seen a few times. For the CDR3, the DNA is TGCAGTGCTAGACAAAGCAACAGGGAGTCAAGGGCCTATGGCTACACCTTC. Amino acids: CSARQSNRESRAYGYTF. The chain carries TRBV20-1 and TRBJ1-2; D may be TRBD1 (6 bases). The CDR3 extends over 17 amino acids. Germline V CDR1 and CDR2: DFQATT, SNEGSKA (reference sequence). V was clipped by 2 bases and J by 4 bases, with 23 bases between them.

The sample holds a few counts of this clonotype. The chain couples TRBV12-3 or TRBV12-4 to TRBJ1-2; TRBD1 might be the D (5 bases). V gave up 3 bases and J gave up 6 bases, with 11 bases separating them. The CDR3 is made up of 13 amino acids. Here the CDR3 reads CASSLVQGHGYTF. The CDR3, as DNA: TGTGCCAGCAGTTTGGTTCAGGGACATGGCTACACCTTC.

On this clonotype itself: Because the CDR3 is missing its conserved closing phenylalanine or tryptophan, this is likely a read error. J is TRBJ2-7 and V is TRBV4-1; D is uncertain. The CDR3 covers 17 residues. V lost 1 base to trimming and J lost 7 bases, with 23 bases between them. The V gene's germline CDR1 is MGHRA and CDR2 YSYEKL. CDR3 loop: CASSQGVRPSPVGEQYL. Written as DNA, the CDR3 is TGCGCCAGCAGCCAAGGGGTCCGGCCGAGCCCGGTGGGGGAGCAGTACTTA.

The rearrangement links TRBV15 to TRBJ2-1, with D perhaps TRBD2 (7 bases). This CDR3 spans 16 amino acids. Germline assignment: CDR1 LNHNV and CDR2 YYDKDF (reference sequence). The V end was cut by 5 bases, the J end by 4 bases, with 18 bases between. CDR3 nucleotides: TGTGCCACCAGCCGAGCTCGTAGGGGGGGATACAATGAGCAGTTCTTC. Amino acids: CATSRARRGGYNEQFF. Supplemented by reference TRBV15 and TRBJ2-1, the full variable domain reads DAMVIQNPRYQVTQFGKPVTLSCSQTLNHNVMYWYQQKSSQAPKLLFHYYDKDFNNEADTPDNFQSRRPNTSFCFLDIRSPGLGDTAMYLCATSRARRGGYNEQFFGPGTRLTVL.

In this sample, this clonotype turned up a few times. The DNA of the CDR3 is TGTGCCAGCAGGTTAATAGCGGGAGGGAAAATACATGAGCAGTTCTTC. Translation: CASRLIAGGKIHEQFF. The V gene is TRBV11-2, the J gene TRBJ2-1; TRBD2 aligns across 11 bases. The germline gives CDR1 SGHAT, CDR2 FQNNGV. CDR3 length: 16 residues. Trimming took 6 bases from V and 8 from J; bases not matched to a gene: 12.

The chain couples TRBV20-1 to TRBJ2-5; TRBD1 might be the D (7 bases). V lost 4 bases and J lost 4, with 10 bases in between. Germline CDR1 reads DFQATT; CDR2 reads SNEGSKA (reference sequence). There are 12 residues in the CDR3. The CDR3 coding sequence is TGCAGTGCTAATCAGGGGGGAGAGACCCAGTACTTC. Its translation is CSANQGGETQYF.

The chain has TRBV7-6 and TRBJ2-5; D is unresolved. In germline, CDR1 is SGHVS, CDR2 FNYEAQ. Deletions cut 5 bases from V and 6 bases from J, with 10 bases between. The length of the CDR3 is 12 residues. Here the CDR3 DNA reads TGTGCCAGCAGCCCCACAAAGAAGACCCAGTACTTC. Protein product: CASSPTKKTQYF.

The genes are TRBV28 and TRBJ2-1, with D unresolved. This CDR3 contains 15 residues. Trimming pared 2 bases from V and 0 bases from J, leaving 8 bases between. Germline CDR1 MDHEN, CDR2 SYDVKM. Here the CDR3 DNA reads TGTGCCAGCAGTTTAGGGAAAATCTCCTACAATGAGCAGTTCTTC. This translates into CASSLGKISYNEQFF.